One and the same sample provided the 5 T cell receptor beta chains below, sequenced in a study of response to subunit inactivated influenza vaccine. TCRdb recomputed calls from the RT-PCR reads with MiXCR, one row per CDR3 protein. The sample lists under 950,000 distinct CDR3 sequences, 21% occurring once. The source was PBMCs from blood, collected 5 days after vaccination. Receptors originate from a man aged 45-60 years who received an inactivated influenza vaccine.

This clonotype was found a few times. This chain uses TRBV30 with TRBJ1-1; D remains ambiguous. V was pared by 7 bases and J by 6 bases, with 9 bases between. The length of the CDR3 is 10 residues. In germline, CDR1 is GTSNPN, CDR2 SVGIG (reference sequence). The CDR3 protein is CASERAEAFF. The CDR3 nucleotides read TGTGCCTCGGAACGCGCTGAAGCTTTCTTT.

In its sample, this clonotype was seen a few times. The chain combines TRBV28 with TRBJ1-2; weak D call: TRBD1 (5 bases). This CDR3 is 15 amino acids long. V dropped 6 bases and J dropped 2 bases, with 16 bases sitting between them. CDR1 and CDR2 from the germline V gene are MDHEN and SYDVKM. The CDR3: CASRLRDPTNYGYTF. CDR3 bases: TGTGCCAGCAGACTGAGGGACCCCACCAACTATGGCTACACCTTC.

This clonotype was observed a few times. The chain is built from TRBV6-1 and TRBJ2-1; 7 positions match TRBD2. CDR1 MNHNS and CDR2 SASEGT come from the germline V gene. The junction had 16 bases not matched to a gene; V was cut back by 8 bases and J by 6 bases. The CDR3 sequence is 16 residues long. The CDR3 DNA follows: TGTGCCAGCCGTGCTACCGGGAGGTACCACACCAATGAGCAGTTCTTC. Protein sequence: CASRATGRYHTNEQFF.

This clonotype was seen a few times. The rearrangement links TRBV10-3 to TRBJ2-7, with D perhaps TRBD2 (5 bases). CDR3 length: 15 amino acids. The V end lost 0 bases, the J end lost 6 bases, and 15 bases lay between the germline ends. The germline V gene encodes CDR1 ENHRY and CDR2 SYGVKD. The CDR3: CAISESVGERLEQYF. CDR3 coding DNA: TGTGCCATCAGTGAGTCGGTGGGAGAAAGGCTCGAGCAGTACTTC.

This clonotype turned up a few times. V is TRBV14 and J is TRBJ1-4, with D tentatively TRBD1 (5 bases). V was trimmed by 4 bases and J by 0 bases, leaving 9 bases between them. The CDR3 runs to 15 residues. CDR1 and CDR2 (germline): SGHDN, FVKESK. CDR3 sequence reads: CASSPRQSTNEKLFF. CDR3 bases: TGTGCCAGCAGCCCTAGACAGTCAACTAATGAAAAACTGTTTTTT.